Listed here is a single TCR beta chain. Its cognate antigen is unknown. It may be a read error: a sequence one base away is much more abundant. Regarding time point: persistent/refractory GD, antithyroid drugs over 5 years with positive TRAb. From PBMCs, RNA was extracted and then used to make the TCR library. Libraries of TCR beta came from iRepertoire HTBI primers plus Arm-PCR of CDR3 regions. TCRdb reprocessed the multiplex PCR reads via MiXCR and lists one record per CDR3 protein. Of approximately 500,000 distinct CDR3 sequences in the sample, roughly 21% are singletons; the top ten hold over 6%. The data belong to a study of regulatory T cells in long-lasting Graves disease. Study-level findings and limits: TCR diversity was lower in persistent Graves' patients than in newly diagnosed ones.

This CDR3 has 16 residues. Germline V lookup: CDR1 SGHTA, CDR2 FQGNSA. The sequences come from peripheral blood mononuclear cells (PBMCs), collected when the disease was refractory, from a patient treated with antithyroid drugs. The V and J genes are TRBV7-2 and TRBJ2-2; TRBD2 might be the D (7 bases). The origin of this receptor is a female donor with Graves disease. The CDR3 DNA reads TGTGCCAGCAGCTTGGCCCCGGGTCGAGGGAGGGGGGAGCTGCTTTTT. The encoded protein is CASSLAPGRGRGELLF.